The following is a TCR beta chain sequence with its context. The antigen is undetermined. As originally analysed: Because ImmunoSEQ provided only junction sequences with no quality scores, the filtering differed. Data came from immunoSEQ multiplex PCR; TCRdb stores just in-frame clones and leaves some out. D and trimming come from the DNA, and the V and J calls and clone size come from that table. The sample contains about 2.4 million clones, 80% to 95% of which appear only once. The V gene end was trimmed by 6 bases and the J gene end by 2 bases; junction bases not matched to a gene: 2. Germline values: CDR1 MNHNS, CDR2 SASEGT. This CDR3 contains 14 residues. This specimen comes from a study of shared clonotypes between healthy human individuals. Study findings and constraints: Limitation of the genetic and exposure-history diversity represented came from the few donors.

This receptor was taken from a man aged 18 to 35 in good health. Some clones in this sample may be carry-over from other donors' samples. The genes are TRBV6-1 and TRBJ2-3; 10 bases agree with TRBD2. Sequenced material: naive CD4+ T cells from PBMCs. Subset given: CD45RA+ positively selected. CDR3 bases: TGTGCCAGCAGACTAGCGGGACACACAGATACGCAGTATTTT. The encoded protein is CASRLAGHTDTQYF.